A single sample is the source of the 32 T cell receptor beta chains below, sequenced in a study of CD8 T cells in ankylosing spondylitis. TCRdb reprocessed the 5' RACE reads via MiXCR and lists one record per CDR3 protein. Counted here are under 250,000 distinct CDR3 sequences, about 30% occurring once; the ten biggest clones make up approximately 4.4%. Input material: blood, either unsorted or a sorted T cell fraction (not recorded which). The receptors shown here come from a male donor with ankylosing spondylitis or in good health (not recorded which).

The CDR3 here is CASRGRTGAGANVLTF. In nucleotides, the CDR3 is TGTGCCAGCAGGGGCAGAACAGGGGCTGGGGCCAACGTCCTGACTTTC. The genes are TRBV12-3 or TRBV12-4 and TRBJ2-6; 7 bases are shared with TRBD1. CDR3 length: 16 amino acids. Unmatched junction bases numbered 7, after V lost 6 bases and J lost 2 bases.

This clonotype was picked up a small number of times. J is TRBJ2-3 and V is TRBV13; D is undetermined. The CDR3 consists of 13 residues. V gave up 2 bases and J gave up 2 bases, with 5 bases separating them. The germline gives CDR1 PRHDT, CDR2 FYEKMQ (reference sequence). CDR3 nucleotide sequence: TGTGCCAGCAGCTTAAGACTCACAGATACGCAGTATTTT. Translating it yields CASSLRLTDTQYF.

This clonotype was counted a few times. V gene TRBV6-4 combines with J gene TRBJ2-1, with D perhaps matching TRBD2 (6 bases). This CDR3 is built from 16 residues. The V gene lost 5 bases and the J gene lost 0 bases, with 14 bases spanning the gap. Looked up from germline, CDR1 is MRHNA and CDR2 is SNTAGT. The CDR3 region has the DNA TGTGCCAGCAGTAAAATAGCGGTCGGCTCCTACAATGAGCAGTTCTTC. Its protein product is CASSKIAVGSYNEQFF.

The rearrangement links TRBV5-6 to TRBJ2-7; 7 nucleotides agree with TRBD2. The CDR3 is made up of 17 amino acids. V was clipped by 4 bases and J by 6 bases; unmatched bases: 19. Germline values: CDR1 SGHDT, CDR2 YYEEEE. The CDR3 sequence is CASSPPEWGGGVSEQYF. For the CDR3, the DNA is TGTGCCAGCAGCCCCCCGGAGTGGGGCGGGGGAGTCTCCGAGCAGTACTTC.

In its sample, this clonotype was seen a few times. The CDR3 region has the DNA TGTGCCACCAGCAGAGATCTCCTGAACACTGAAGCTTTCTTT. It translates to CATSRDLLNTEAFF. The chain links TRBV15 to TRBJ1-1; D gene unclear. V was pared by 0 bases and J by 0 bases, with 5 bases between. The germline gives CDR1 LNHNV, CDR2 YYDKDF (reference sequence). This CDR3 has 14 amino acids.

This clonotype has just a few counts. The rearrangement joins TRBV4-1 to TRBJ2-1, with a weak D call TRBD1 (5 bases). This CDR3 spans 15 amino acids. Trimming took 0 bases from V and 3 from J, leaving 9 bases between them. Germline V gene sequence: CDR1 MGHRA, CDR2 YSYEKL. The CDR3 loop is CASSQEPDNYNEQFF. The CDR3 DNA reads TGCGCCAGCAGCCAAGAACCGGACAACTACAATGAGCAGTTCTTC.

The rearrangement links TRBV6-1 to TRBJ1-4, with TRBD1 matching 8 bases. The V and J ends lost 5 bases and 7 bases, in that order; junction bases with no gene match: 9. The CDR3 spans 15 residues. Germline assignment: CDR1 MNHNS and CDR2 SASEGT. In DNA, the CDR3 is TGTGCCAGCAGTAAGGGAGGGCAGGGGGCTGAAAAACTGTTTTTT. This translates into CASSKGGQGAEKLFF.

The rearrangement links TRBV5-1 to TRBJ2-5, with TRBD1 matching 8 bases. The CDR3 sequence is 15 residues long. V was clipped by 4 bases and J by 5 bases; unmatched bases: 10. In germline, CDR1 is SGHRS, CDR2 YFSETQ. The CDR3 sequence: CASSAMPGGGETQYF. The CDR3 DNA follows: TGCGCCAGCAGCGCCATGCCAGGGGGCGGGGAGACCCAGTACTTC.

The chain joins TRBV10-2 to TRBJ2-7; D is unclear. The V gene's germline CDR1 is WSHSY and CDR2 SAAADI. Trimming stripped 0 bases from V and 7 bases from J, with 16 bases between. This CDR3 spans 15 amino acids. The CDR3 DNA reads TGCGCCAGCAGTGAGTCGATGGGCCCTAGGACGGAGCAGTACTTC. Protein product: CASSESMGPRTEQYF.

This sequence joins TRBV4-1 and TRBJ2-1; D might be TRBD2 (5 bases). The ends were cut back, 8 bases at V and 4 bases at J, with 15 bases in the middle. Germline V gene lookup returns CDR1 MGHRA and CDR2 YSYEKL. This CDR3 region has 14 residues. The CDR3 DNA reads TGCGCCAGCGCGACCTCGACGGGGTACAATGAGCAGTTCTTC. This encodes CASATSTGYNEQFF.

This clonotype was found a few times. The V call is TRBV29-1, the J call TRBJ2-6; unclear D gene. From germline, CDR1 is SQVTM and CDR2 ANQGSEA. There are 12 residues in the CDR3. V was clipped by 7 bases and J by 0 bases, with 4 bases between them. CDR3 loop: CSAVSGANVLTF. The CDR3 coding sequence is TGCAGCGCTGTCTCTGGGGCCAACGTCCTGACTTTC.

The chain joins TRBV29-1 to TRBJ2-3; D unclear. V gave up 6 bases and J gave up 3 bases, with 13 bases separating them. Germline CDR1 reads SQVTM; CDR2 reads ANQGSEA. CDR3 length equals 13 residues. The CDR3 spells CSVSNGQTDTQYF. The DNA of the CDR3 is TGCAGCGTCTCTAACGGGCAGACAGATACGCAGTATTTT.

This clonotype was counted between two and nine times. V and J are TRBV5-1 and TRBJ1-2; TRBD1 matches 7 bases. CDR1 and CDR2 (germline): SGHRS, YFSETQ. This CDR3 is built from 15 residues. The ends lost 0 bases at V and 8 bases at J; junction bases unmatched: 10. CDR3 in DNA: TGCGCCAGCAGCTTGGAAGGGACAGCGGACGGGGGCTACACCTTC. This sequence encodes CASSLEGTADGGYTF.

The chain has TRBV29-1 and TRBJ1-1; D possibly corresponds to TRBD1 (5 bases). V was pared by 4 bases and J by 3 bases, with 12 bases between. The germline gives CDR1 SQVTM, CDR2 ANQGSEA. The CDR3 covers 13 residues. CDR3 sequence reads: CSVGGRTYTEAFF. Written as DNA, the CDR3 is TGCAGCGTTGGGGGCAGGACCTACACTGAAGCTTTCTTT.

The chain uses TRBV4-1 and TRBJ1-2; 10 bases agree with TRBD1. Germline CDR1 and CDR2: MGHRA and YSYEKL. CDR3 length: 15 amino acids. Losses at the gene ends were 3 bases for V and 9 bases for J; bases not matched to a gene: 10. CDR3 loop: CASSHWDRGIRSYTF. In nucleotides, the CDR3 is TGCGCCAGCAGCCATTGGGACAGGGGAATCCGAAGCTACACCTTC.

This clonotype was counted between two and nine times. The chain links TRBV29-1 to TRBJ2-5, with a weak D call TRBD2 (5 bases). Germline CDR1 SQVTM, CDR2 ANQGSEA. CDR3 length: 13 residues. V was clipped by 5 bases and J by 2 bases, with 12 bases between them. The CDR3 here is CSVSASWQETQYF. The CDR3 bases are TGCAGCGTTTCGGCTAGCTGGCAAGAGACCCAGTACTTC.

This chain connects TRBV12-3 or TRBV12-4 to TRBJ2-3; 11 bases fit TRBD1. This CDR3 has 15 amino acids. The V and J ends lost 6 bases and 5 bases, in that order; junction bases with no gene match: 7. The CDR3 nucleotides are TGTGCCAGCAGGGCTACAGGGACAGGGGGAGATACGCAGTATTTT. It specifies CASRATGTGGDTQYF.

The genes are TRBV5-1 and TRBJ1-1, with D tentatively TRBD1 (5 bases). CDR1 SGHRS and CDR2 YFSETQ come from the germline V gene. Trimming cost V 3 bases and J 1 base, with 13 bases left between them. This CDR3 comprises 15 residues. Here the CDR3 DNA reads TGCGCCAGCAGCTCGACCCTCGGGGGGAACACTGAAGCTTTCTTT. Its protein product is CASSSTLGGNTEAFF.

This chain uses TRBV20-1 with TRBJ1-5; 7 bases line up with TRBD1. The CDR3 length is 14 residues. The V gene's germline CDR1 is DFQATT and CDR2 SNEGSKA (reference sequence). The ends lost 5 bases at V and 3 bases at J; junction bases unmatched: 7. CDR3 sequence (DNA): TGCAGTGCTGTGGACAGGCTCTTCAATCAGCCCCAGCATTTT. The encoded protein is CSAVDRLFNQPQHF.

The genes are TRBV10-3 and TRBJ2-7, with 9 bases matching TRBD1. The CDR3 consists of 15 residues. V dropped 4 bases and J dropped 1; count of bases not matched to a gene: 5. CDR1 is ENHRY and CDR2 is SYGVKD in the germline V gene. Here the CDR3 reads CAISGTGVGSYEQYF. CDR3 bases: TGTGCCATCAGTGGGACAGGGGTCGGGTCCTACGAGCAGTACTTC.

The CDR3 spells CASSVVRGVDTGELFF. The CDR3 DNA follows: TGTGCCAGCAGCGTCGTCAGGGGGGTGGACACCGGGGAGCTGTTTTTT. V usage is TRBV9 and J usage is TRBJ2-2; TRBD1 might be the D (7 bases). The CDR3 sequence is 16 residues long. The V gene's germline CDR1 is SGDLS and CDR2 YYNGEE. Trimming stripped 2 bases from V and 3 bases from J, with 14 bases between.

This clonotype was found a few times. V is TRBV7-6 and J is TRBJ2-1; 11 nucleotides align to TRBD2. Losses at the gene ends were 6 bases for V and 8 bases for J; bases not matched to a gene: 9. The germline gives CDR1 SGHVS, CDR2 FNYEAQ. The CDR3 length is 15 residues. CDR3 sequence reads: CASSTGTSGRDEQFF. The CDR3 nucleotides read TGTGCCAGCAGTACCGGGACTAGCGGTCGGGATGAGCAGTTCTTC.

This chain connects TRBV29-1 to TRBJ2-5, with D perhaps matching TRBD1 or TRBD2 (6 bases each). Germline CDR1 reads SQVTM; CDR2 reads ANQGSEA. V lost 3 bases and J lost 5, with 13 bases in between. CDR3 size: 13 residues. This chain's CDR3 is CSVDRGPGETQYF. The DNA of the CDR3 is TGCAGCGTTGACCGGGGGCCGGGGGAGACCCAGTACTTC.

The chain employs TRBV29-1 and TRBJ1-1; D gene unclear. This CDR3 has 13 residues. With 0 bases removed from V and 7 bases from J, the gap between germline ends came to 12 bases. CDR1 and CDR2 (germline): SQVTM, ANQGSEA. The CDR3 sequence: CSVEDLAGREAFF. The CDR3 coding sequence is TGCAGCGTTGAAGATCTGGCAGGCCGTGAAGCTTTCTTT.

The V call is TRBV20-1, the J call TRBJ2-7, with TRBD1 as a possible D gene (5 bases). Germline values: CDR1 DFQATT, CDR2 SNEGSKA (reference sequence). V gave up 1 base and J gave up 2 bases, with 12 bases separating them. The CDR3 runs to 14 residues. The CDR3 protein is CSARVEGDPYEQYF. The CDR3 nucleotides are TGCAGTGCTAGAGTAGAAGGGGATCCCTACGAGCAGTACTTC.

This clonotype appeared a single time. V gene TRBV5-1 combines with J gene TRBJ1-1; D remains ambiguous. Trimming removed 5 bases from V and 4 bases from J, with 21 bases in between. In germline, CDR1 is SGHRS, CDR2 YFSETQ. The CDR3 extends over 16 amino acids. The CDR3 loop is CASRGGGLTPGTEAFF. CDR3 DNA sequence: TGCGCCAGCAGGGGCGGCGGACTGACCCCGGGCACTGAAGCTTTCTTT.

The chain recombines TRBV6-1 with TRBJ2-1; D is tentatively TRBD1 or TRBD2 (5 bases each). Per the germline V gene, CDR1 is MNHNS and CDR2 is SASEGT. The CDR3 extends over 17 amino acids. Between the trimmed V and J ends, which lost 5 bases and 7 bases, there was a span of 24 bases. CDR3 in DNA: TGTGCCAGCAGTCCCCTGGCTAGCAGGGACGGGTTGAATGAGCAGTTCTTC. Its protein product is CASSPLASRDGLNEQFF.

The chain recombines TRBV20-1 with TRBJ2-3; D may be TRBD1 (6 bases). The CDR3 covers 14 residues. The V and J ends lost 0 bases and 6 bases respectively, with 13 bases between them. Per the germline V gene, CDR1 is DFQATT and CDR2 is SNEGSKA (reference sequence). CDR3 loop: CSARDWDILDTQYF. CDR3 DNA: TGCAGTGCTAGAGACTGGGACATCCTGGATACGCAGTATTTT.

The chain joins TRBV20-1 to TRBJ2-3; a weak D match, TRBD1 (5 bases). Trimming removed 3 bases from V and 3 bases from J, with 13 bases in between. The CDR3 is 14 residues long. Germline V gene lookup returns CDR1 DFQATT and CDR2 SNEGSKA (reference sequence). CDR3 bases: TGCAGTGCTAGCGTCCAGGGTAGAACAGATACGCAGTATTTT. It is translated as CSASVQGRTDTQYF.

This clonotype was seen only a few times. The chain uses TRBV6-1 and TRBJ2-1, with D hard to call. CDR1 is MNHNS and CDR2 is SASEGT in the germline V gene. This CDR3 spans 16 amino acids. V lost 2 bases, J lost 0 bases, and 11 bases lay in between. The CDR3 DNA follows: TGTGCCAGCAGTGAAATTGGCGGATCCTCCTACAATGAGCAGTTCTTC. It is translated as CASSEIGGSSYNEQFF.

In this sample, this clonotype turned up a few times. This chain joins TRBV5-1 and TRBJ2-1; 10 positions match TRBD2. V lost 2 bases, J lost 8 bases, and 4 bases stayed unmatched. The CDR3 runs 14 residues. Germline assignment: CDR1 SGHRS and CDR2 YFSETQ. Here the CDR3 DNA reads TGCGCCAGCAGCTTTGCTAGCGGGGGTGATGAGCAGTTCTTC. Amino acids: CASSFASGGDEQFF.

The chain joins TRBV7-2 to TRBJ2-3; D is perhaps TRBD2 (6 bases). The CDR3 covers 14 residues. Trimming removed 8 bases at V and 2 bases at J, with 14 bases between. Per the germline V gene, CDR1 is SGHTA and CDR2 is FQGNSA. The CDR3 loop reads CASGGAGNTDTQYF. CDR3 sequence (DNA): TGTGCCAGCGGGGGAGCGGGCAACACAGATACGCAGTATTTT.